This T cell receptor beta chain was identified during a study of response to subunit inactivated influenza vaccine. TCRdb reprocessed the RT-PCR reads with MiXCR, giving one entry per CDR3 protein. The table records about 800,000 distinct CDR3 sequences, about 20% of them present only once. For this clonotype: Its antigen is as yet unknown.

This CDR3 is built from 15 residues. Germline CDR1 reads MDHEN; CDR2 reads SYDVKM. Trimming pared 3 bases from V and 0 bases from J, leaving 9 bases between. General study points: The authors proposed limited new T cell recruitment per seasonal influenza vaccination.

Material: PBMCs from blood, obtained around 5 days after vaccination. J is TRBJ2-1 and V is TRBV28; D unclear. This clonotype originated in a man aged 50 to 60 who received an inactivated influenza vaccine. CDR3: CASSFGSSSYNEQFF. CDR3 sequence (DNA): TGTGCCAGCAGTTTCGGCTCTAGCTCCTACAATGAGCAGTTCTTC.